This paragraph reports one T cell receptor (beta chain). Its cognate antigen has yet to be identified. Nothing much larger sits one base from this clone, and base qualities are not available. This sample is drawn from a study of T cell clonotyping in hematopoietic cell transplantation (dated by TCRdb to about 2021). In terms of the full investigation: A total of some 140 blood samples were gathered in the study from over 30 consecutive transplant recipients along with their related donors. Patient recruitment ran from late 2015 to January 2017, and follow-up continued until late 2020 or death.

Counted from cysteine to phenylalanine, this CDR3 has 14 amino acids. CDR3 DNA is the only sequence kept; it has 42 bases, read in frame from the first base. V loses 1 base of germline sequence and J loses 7 bases, and the interval between the two ends is 14 bases. CDR1 and CDR2 (MNHNS, SASEGT) derive from the germline V gene. The immunoSEQ assay, a bias-controlled multiplex PCR with V- and J-specific primers, was used to amplify TCR beta CDR3 regions from genomic DNA. In a second PCR step, the CDR3 amplicons were tagged with a proprietary barcode plus Illumina adapter sequences. CDR3 libraries were sequenced on an Illumina MiSeq instrument. The paper's processing steps were these. immunoSEQ Analyzer 3.0 was used for export and quality control, with R Bioconductor and Immunarch used for downstream analyses. Only productive rearrangements in the normalized downsampled data set were used to calculate repertoire metrics. In the normalized cohort, a clonotype counted as pathologically expanded if the clonotype was larger than 5 templates. Repertoire diversity was measured with the Inverse Simpson Index. The non-normalized data set was used for CMV-specificity analyses so that all clonotypes could be captured. What TCRdb holds here is the immuneACCESS table cut down to in-frame rearrangements. Part of the clones is not present; checked against another copy, under half of the missing clones reflect an unresolved V gene, and the others are unexplained. D and trimming come from the DNA, and the V and J calls and clone size come from that table. The sample table records over 8,000 clones; almost 80% of these occur just once. Just over 45% of the sample lies in the top ten.

Findings and caveats that apply to the study as a whole: Just a small fraction of recipient repertoires overlapped with donor repertoires, and more than 97% appeared de novo at the given depth. The sample size was limited, and CD4 and CD8 repertoire contributions could not be separated because cells were not sorted. Broader posttransplant TCR repertoire diversity was predicted by donor and pretransplant recipient Inverse Simpson Index values. After transplant, TCR diversity in recipients dropped, and pathologically expanded clonotypes climbed progressively between day 30 and day 180.

The sample's time point label is to be understood as: 180 days after allo-HCT. Recipient blood was collected about 28 days before transplant and at days 30, 100 and 180 after transplant. Nuclei Lysis Solution was used to extract genomic DNA from fresh or cryopreserved unfractionated peripheral blood mononuclear cells. The receptor comes from a female patient aged 50-60 years who had an allogeneic stem cell transplant from a related donor, so the T cells may come from the graft donor. Some clones in this sample may be carry-over from other donors' samples. The rearranged chain carries TRBV6-1 and TRBJ2-7; no D gene call is confident. The sequences come from peripheral blood mononuclear cells, collected 180 days after allogeneic stem cell transplant. CDR3 sequence: CASSEVHLMGEQYF. The DNA sequence is as follows: TGTGCCAGCAGTGAAGTCCACCTTATGGGAGAGCAGTACTTC.